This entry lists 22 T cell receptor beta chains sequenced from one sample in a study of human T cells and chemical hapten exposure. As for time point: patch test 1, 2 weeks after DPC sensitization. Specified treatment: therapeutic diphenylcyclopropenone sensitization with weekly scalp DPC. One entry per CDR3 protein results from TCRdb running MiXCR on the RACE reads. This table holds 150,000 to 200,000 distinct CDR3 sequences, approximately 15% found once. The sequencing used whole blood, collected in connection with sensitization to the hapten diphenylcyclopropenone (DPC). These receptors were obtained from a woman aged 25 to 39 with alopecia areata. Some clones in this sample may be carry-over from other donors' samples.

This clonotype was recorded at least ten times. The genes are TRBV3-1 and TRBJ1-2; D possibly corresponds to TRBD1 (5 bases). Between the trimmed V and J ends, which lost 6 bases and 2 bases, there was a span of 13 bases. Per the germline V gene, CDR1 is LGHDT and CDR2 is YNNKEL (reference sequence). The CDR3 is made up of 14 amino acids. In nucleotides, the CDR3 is TGTGCCAGCAGGAACTGGGGCGGAAACTATGGCTACACCTTC. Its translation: CASRNWGGNYGYTF.

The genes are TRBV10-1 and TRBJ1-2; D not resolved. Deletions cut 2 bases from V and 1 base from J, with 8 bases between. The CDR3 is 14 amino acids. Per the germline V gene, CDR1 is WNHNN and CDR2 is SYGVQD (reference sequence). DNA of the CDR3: TGCGCCAGCAGTGAGAGGGAACGTAACTATGGCTACACCTTC. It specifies CASSERERNYGYTF.

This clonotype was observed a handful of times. CDR3 nucleotide sequence: TGCGCCAGCAGCTTGGACAGGAGTCAATTCTTCGGCTACACCTTC. It specifies CASSLDRSQFFGYTF. The genes are TRBV5-1 and TRBJ1-2, with a possible D match to TRBD1 (5 bases). The V gene's germline CDR1 is SGHRS and CDR2 YFSETQ. This CDR3 spans 15 amino acids. V was cut by 0 bases and J by 8 bases, with 17 bases left in between.

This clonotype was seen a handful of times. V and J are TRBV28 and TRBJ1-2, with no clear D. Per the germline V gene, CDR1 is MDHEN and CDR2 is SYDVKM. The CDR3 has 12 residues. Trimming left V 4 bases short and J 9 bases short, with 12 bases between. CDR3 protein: CASSSEKFRYTF. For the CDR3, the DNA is TGTGCCAGCAGTTCAGAGAAATTCCGCTACACCTTC.

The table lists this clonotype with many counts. The CDR3 region is CSVGTGNRGYTF. The DNA of the CDR3 is TGCAGCGTTGGTACGGGGAACAGAGGCTACACCTTC. The chain uses TRBV29-1 and TRBJ1-2; D uncertain. V dropped 4 bases and J dropped 8 bases, with 14 bases sitting between them. The CDR3 covers 12 residues. In germline, CDR1 is SQVTM, CDR2 ANQGSEA.

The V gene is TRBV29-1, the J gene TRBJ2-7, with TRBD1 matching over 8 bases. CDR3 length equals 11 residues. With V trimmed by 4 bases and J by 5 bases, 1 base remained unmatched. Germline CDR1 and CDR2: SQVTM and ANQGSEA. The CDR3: CSVGRGHEQYF. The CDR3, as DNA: TGCAGCGTTGGCAGGGGGCACGAGCAGTACTTC.

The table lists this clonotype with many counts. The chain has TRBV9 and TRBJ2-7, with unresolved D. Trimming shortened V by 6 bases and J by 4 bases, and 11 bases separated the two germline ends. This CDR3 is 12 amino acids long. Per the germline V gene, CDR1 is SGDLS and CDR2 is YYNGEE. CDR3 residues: CASTKTNYEQYF. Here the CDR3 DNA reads TGTGCCAGCACCAAGACAAATTACGAGCAGTACTTC. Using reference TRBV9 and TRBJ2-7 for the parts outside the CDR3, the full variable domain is DSGVTQTPKHLITATGQRVTLRCSPRSGDLSVYWYQQSLDQGLQFLIQYYNGEERAKGNILERFSAQQFPDLHSELNLSSLELGDSALYFCASTKTNYEQYFGPGTRLTVT.

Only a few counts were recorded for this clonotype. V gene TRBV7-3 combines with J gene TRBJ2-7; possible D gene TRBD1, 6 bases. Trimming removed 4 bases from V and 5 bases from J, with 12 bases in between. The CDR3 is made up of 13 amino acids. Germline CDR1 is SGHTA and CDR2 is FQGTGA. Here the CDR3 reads CASSSNTGHEQYF. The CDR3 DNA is TGTGCCAGCAGCTCCAATACAGGGCACGAGCAGTACTTC. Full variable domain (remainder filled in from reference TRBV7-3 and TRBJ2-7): GAGVSQTPSNKVTEKGKYVELRCDPISGHTALYWYRQSLGQGPEFLIYFQGTGAADDSGLPNDRFFAVRPEGSVSTLKIQRTERGDSAVYLCASSSNTGHEQYFGPGTRLTVT.

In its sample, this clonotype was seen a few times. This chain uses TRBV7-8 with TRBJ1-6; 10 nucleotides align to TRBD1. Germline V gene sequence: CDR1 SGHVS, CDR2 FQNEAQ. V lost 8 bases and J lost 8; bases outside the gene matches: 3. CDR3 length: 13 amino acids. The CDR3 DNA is TGTGCCAGCGGGGGGACAGGGGATTCACCCCTCCACTTT. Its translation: CASGGTGDSPLHF.

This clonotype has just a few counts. The CDR3 here is CASVEERESDGELFF. DNA of the CDR3: TGTGCCAGCGTCGAGGAGCGGGAGAGTGACGGGGAGCTGTTTTTT. This rearrangement joins TRBV2 to TRBJ2-2, with 8 bases matching TRBD2. The CDR3 covers 15 residues. Germline-derived CDR1 and CDR2 are SNHLY and FYNNEI. The trim removed 8 bases at V and 7 bases at J, leaving 12 bases unmatched.

The CDR3 loop is CSARVPGMTGELFF. CDR3 nucleotides: TGCAGTGCTAGAGTCCCAGGGATGACCGGGGAGCTGTTTTTT. This sequence joins TRBV20-1 and TRBJ2-2, with D maybe TRBD1 (5 bases). This CDR3 comprises 14 residues. The germline V gene encodes CDR1 DFQATT and CDR2 SNEGSKA (reference sequence). Between the trimmed V and J ends, which lost 1 base and 5 bases, there was a span of 11 bases.

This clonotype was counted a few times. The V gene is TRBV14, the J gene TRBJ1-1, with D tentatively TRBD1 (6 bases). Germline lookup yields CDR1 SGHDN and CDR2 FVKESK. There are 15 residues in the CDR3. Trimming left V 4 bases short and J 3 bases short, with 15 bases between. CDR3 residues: CASSPKTGFDTEAFF. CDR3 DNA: TGTGCCAGCAGCCCGAAAACAGGGTTCGACACTGAAGCTTTCTTT.

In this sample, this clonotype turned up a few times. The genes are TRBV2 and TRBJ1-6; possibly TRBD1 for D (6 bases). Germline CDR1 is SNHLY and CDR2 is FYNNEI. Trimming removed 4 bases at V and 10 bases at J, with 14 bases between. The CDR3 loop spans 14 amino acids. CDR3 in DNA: TGTGCCAGCAGTGGGGGGACACTGGTCTCACCCCTCCACTTT. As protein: CASSGGTLVSPLHF.

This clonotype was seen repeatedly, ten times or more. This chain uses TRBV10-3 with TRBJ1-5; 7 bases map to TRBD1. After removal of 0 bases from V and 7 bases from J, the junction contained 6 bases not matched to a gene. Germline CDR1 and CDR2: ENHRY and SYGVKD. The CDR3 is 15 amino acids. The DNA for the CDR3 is TGTGCCATCAGTGAGTCGCCAACAGGGGACCAGCCCCAGCATTTT. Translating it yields CAISESPTGDQPQHF.

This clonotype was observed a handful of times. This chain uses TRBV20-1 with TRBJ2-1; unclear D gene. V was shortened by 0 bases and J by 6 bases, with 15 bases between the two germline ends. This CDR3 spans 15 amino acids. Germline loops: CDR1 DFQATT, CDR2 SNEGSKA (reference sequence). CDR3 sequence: CSARDRDFWGNEQFF. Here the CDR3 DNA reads TGCAGTGCTAGAGATAGGGATTTCTGGGGCAATGAGCAGTTCTTC.

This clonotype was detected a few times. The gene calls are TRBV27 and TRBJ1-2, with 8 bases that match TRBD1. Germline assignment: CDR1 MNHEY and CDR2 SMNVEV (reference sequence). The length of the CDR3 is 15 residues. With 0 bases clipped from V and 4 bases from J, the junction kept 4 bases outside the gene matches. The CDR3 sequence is CASSLSRTGTYGYTF. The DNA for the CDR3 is TGTGCCAGCAGTTTATCGCGGACAGGGACCTATGGCTACACCTTC.

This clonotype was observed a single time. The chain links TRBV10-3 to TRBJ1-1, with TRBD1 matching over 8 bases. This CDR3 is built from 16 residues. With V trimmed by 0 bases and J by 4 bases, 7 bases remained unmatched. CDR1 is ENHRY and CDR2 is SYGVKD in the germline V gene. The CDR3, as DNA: TGTGCCATCAGTGAGTCCCAGGGGGCGCATGCCACTGAAGCTTTCTTT. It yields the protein CAISESQGAHATEAFF.

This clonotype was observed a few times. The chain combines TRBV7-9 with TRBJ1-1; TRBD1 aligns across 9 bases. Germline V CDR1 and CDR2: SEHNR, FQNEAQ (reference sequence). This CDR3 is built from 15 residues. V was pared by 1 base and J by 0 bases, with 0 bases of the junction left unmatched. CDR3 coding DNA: TGTGCCAGCAGCTTAGGGACAGGGGTGAACACTGAAGCTTTCTTT. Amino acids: CASSLGTGVNTEAFF.

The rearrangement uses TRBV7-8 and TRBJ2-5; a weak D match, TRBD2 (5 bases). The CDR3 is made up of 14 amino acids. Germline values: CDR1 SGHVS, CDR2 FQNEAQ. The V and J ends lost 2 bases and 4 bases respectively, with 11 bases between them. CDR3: CASSLRPEGETQYF. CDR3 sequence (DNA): TGTGCCAGCAGCTTACGACCCGAGGGAGAGACCCAGTACTTC.

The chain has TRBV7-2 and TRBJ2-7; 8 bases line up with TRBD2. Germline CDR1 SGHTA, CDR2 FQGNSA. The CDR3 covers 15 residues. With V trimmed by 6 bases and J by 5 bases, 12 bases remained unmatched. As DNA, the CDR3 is TGTGCCAGCAGAGCAAGCGGGAGTGATATCCACGAGCAGTACTTC. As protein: CASRASGSDIHEQYF.

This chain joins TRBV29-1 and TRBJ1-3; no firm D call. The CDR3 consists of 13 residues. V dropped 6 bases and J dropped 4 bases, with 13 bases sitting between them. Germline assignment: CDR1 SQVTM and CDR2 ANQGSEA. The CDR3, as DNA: TGCAGCGTCCTCCCGCCCGGGGGAAACACCATATATTTT. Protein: CSVLPPGGNTIYF.

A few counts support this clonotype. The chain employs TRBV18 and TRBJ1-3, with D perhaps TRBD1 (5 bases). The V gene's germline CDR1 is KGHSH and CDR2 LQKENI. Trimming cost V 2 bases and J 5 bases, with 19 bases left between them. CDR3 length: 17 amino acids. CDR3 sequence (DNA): TGTGCCAGCTCACCAGGAAATTCCCCAGGGAGCAGAAACACCATATATTTT. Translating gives CASSPGNSPGSRNTIYF. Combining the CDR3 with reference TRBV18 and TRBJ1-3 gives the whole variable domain NAGVMQNPRHLVRRRGQEARLRCSPMKGHSHVYWYRQLPEEGLKFMVYLQKENIIDESGMPKERFSAEFPKEGPSILRIQQVVRGDSAAYFCASSPGNSPGSRNTIYFGEGSWLTVV.